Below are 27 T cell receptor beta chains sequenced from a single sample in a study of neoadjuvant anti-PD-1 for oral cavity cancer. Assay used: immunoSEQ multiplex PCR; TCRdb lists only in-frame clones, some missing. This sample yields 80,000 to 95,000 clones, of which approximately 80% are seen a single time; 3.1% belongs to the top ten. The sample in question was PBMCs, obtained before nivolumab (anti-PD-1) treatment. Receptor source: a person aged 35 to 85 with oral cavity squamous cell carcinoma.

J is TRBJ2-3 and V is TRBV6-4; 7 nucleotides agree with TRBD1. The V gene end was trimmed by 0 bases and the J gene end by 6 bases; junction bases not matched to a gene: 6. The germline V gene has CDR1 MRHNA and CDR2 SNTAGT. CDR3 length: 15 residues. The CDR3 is CASSDSRQGADTQYF. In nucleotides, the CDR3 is TGTGCCAGCAGTGACTCGAGACAGGGAGCGGATACGCAGTATTTT.

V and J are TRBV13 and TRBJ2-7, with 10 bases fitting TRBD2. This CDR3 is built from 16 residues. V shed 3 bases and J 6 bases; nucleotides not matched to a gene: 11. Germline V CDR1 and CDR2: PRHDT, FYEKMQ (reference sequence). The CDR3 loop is CASSFVGTSAVPEQYF. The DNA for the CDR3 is TGTGCCAGCAGCTTTGTCGGGACTAGCGCCGTACCCGAGCAGTACTTC.

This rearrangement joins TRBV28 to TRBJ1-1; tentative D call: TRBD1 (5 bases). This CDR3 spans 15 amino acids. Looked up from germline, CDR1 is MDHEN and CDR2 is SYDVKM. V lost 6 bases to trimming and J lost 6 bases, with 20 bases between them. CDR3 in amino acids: CASRPWGRASAEAFF. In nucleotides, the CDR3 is TGTGCCAGCAGGCCGTGGGGCAGGGCGTCCGCTGAAGCTTTCTTT.

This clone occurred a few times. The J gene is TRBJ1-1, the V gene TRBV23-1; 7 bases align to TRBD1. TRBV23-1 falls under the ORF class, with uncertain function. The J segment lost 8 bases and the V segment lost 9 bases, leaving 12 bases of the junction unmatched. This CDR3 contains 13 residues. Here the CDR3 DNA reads TGCGCCAGACGTCAAGCCCCGACAGGGGAAGCTTTCTTT. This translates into CARRQAPTGEAFF.

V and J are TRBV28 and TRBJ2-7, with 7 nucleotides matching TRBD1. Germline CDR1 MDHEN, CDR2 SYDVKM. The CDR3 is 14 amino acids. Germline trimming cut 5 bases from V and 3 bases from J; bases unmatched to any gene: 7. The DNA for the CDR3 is TGTGCCAGCAGTCCGGGGACAGTCGACTACGAGCAGTACTTC. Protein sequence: CASSPGTVDYEQYF.

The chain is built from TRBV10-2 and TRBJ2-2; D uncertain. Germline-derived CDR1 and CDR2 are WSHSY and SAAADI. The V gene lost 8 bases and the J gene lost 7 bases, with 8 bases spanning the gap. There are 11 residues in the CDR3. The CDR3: CASLEVGELFF. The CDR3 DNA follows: TGCGCCAGCCTTGAGGTCGGGGAGCTGTTTTTT.

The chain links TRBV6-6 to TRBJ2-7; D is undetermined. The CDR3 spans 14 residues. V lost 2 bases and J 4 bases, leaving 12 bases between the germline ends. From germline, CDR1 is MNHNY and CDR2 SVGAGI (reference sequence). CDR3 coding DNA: TGTGCCAGCAGTTACGGCGTATCGGGTTACGAGCAGTACTTC. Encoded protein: CASSYGVSGYEQYF.

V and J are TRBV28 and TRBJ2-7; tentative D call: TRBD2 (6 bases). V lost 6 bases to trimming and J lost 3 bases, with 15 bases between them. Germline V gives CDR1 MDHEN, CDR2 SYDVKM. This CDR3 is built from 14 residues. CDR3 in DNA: TGTGCCAGCAGCCCGGGGGACGGAGGCTACGAGCAGTACTTC. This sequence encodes CASSPGDGGYEQYF.

In nucleotides, the CDR3 is TGTGCCAGCAGCTTAGAAGGGCTCTCCTACGAGCAGTACTTC. Amino acid sequence: CASSLEGLSYEQYF. J is TRBJ2-7 and V is TRBV11-2; D is unresolved. Looked up from germline, CDR1 is SGHAT and CDR2 is FQNNGV. The germline V and J ends were trimmed by 0 bases and 0 bases, with 6 bases remaining between them. This CDR3 contains 14 residues.

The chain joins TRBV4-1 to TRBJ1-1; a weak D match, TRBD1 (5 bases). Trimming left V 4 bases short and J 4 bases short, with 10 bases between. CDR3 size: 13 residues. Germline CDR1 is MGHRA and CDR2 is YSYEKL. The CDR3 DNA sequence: TGCGCCAGCAGCCCACAGGCGTCCACTGAAGCTTTCTTT. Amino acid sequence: CASSPQASTEAFF.

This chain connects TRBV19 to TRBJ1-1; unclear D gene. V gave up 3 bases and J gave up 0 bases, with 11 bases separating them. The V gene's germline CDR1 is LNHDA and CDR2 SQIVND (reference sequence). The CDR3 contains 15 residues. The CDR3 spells CASSIHGSLNTEAFF. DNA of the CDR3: TGTGCCAGTAGTATTCACGGGAGCCTGAACACTGAAGCTTTCTTT.

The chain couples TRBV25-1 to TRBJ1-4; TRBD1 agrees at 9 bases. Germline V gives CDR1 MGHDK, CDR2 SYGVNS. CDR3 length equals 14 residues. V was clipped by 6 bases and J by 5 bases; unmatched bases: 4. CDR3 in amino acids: CASREGQGNEKLFF. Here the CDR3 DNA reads TGTGCCAGCAGAGAAGGACAGGGGAATGAAAAACTGTTTTTT.

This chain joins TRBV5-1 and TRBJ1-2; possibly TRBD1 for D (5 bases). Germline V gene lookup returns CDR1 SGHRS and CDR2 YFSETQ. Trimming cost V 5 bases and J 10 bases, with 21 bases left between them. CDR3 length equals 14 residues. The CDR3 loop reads CASSSAGTLWDYTF. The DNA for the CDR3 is TGCGCCAGCAGTTCGGCCGGGACCCTATGGGACTACACCTTC. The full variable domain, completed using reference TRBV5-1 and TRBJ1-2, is KAGVTQTPRYLIKTRGQQVTLSCSPISGHRSVSWYQQTPGQGLQFLFEYFSETQRNKGNFPGRFSGRQFSNSRSEMNVSTLELGDSALYLCASSSAGTLWDYTFGSGTRLTVV.

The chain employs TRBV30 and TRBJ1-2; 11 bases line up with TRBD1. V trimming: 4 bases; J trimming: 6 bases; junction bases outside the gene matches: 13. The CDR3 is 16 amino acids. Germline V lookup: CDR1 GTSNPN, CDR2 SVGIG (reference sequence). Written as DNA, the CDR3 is TGTGCCTGGAAACCGGGACAGGGGGATGTGGGGGATGGCTACACCTTC. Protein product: CAWKPGQGDVGDGYTF. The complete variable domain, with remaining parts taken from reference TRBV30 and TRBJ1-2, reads SQTIHQWPATLVQPVGSPLSLECTVEGTSNPNLYWYRQAAGRGLQLLFYSVGIGQISSEVPQNLSASRPQDRQFILSSKKLLLSDSGFYLCAWKPGQGDVGDGYTFGSGTRLTVV.

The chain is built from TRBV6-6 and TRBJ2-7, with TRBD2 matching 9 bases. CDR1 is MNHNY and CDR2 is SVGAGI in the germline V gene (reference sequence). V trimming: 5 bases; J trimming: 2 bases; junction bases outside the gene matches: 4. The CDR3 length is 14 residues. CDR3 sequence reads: CASSTRGGAYEQYF. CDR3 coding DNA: TGTGCCAGCAGTACCCGCGGGGGGGCCTACGAGCAGTACTTC.

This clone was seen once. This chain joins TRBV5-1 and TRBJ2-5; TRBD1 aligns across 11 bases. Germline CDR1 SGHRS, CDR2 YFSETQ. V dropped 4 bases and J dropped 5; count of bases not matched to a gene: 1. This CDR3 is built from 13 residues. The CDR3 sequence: CASSRDRGETQYF. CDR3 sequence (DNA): TGCGCCAGCAGCAGGGACAGGGGGGAGACCCAGTACTTC.

CDR3 sequence (DNA): TGTGCCAGCAGCCAAGAGCTAGCGGGGTCCACCGGGGAGCTGTTTTTT. Encoded protein: CASSQELAGSTGELFF. The V and J genes are TRBV14 and TRBJ2-2; 9 nucleotides line up with TRBD2. V was clipped by 0 bases and J by 4 bases; unmatched bases: 3. The germline V gene encodes CDR1 SGHDN and CDR2 FVKESK. The CDR3 is 16 amino acids. The full variable domain, with the rest looked up from reference TRBV14 and TRBJ2-2, is EAGVTQFPSHSVIEKGQTVTLRCDPISGHDNLYWYRRVMGKEIKFLLHFVKESKQDESGMPNNRFLAERTGGTYSTLKVQPAELEDSGVYFCASSQELAGSTGELFFGEGSRLTVL.

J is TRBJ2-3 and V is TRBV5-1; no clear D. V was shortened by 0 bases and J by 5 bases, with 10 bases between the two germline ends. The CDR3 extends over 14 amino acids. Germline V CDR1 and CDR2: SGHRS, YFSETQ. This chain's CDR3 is CASSLDQVRDTQYF. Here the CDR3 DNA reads TGCGCCAGCAGCTTGGATCAGGTACGAGATACGCAGTATTTT.

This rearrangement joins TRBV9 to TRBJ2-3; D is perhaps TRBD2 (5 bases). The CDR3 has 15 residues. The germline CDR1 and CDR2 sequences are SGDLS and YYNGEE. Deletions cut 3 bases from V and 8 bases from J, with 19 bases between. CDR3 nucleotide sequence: TGTGCCAGCAGCGCCCCCGGGGTGGAATCAGCTACGCAGTATTTT. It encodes CASSAPGVESATQYF.

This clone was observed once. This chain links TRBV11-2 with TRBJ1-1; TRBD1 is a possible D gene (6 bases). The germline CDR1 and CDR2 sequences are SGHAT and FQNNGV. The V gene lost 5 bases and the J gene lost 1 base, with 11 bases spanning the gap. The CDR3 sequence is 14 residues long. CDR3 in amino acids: CASSRQVQNTEAFF. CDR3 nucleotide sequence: TGTGCCAGCAGCAGACAGGTCCAGAACACTGAAGCTTTCTTT. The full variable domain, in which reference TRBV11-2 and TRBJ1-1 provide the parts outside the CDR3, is EAGVAQSPRYKIIEKRQSVAFWCNPISGHATLYWYQQILGQGPKLLIQFQNNGVVDDSQLPKDRFSAERLKGVDSTLKIQPAKLEDSAVYLCASSRQVQNTEAFFGQGTRLTVV.

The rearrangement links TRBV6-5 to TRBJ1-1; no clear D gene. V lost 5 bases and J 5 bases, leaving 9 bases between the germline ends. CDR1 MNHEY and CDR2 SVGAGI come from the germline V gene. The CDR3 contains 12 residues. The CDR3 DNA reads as TGTGCCAGCAGTGACTGGAGGACTGAAGCTTTCTTT. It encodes CASSDWRTEAFF.

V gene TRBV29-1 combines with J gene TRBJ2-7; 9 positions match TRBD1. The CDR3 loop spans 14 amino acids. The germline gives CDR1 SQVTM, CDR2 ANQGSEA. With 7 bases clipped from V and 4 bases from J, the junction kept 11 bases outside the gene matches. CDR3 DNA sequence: TGCAGCGGATCTCCGGGACAGGGTTCTTACGAGCAGTACTTC. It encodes CSGSPGQGSYEQYF.

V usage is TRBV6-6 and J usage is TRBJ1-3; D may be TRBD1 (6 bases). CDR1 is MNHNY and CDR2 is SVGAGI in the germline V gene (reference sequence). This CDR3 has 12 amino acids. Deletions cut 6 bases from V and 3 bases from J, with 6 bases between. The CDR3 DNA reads TGTGCCAGCAGAGGGGGTGGAAACACCATATATTTT. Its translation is CASRGGGNTIYF.

CDR3 loop: CASREAGATYEQYF. The CDR3 DNA is TGTGCCAGCAGGGAAGCGGGAGCGACCTACGAGCAGTACTTC. The chain is built from TRBV27 and TRBJ2-7, with 8 bases fitting TRBD2. Germline CDR1 MNHEY, CDR2 SMNVEV (reference sequence). This CDR3 has 14 residues. Trimming at V came to 6 bases and at J to 2 bases, leaving 6 bases not matched to a gene.

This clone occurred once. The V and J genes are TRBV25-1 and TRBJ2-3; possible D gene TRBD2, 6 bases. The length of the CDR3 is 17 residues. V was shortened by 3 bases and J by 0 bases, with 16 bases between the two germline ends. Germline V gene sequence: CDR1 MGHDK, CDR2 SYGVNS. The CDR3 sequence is CASSDRGVSSSTDTQYF. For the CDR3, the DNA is TGTGCCAGCAGTGACCGCGGGGTCAGCAGTAGCACAGATACGCAGTATTTT.

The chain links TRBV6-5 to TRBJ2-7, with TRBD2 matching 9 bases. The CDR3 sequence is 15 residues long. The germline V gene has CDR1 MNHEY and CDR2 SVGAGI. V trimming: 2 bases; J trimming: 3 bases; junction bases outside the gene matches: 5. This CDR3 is CASSYKGTSIYEQYF. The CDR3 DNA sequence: TGTGCCAGCAGTTACAAGGGGACTAGCATCTACGAGCAGTACTTC.

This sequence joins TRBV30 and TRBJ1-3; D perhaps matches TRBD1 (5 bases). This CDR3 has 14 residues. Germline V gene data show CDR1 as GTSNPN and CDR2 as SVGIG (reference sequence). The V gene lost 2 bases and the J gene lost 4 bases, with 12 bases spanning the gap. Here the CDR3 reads CAWSPGMDGNTIYF. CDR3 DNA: TGTGCCTGGAGTCCAGGGATGGACGGAAACACCATATATTTT.